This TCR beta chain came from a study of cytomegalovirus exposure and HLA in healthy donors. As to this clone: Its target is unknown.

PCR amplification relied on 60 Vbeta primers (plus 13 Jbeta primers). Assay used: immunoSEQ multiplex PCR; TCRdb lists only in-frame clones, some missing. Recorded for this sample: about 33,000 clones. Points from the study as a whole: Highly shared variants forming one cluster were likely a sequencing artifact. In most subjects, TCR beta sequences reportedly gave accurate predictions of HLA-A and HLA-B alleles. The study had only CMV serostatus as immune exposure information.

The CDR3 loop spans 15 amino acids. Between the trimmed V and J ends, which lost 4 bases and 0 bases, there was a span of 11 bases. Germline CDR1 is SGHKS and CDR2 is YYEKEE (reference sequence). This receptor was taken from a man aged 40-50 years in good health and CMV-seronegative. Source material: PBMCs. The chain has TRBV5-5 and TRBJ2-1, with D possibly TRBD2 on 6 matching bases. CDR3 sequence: CASSGGISSYNEQFF. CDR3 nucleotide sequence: TGTGCCAGCAGCGGCGGGATAAGCTCCTACAATGAGCAGTTCTTC.